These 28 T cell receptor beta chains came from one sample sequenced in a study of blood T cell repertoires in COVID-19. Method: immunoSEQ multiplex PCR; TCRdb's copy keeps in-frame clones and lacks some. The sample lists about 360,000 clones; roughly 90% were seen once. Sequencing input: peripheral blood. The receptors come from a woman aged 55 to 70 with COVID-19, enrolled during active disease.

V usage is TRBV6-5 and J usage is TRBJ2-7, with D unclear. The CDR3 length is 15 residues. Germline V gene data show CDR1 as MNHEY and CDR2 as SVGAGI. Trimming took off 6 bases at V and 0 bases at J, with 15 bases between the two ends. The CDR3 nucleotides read TGTGCCAGCAGCGCCCCGGGTCAAAACTCCTACGAGCAGTACTTC. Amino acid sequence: CASSAPGQNSYEQYF.

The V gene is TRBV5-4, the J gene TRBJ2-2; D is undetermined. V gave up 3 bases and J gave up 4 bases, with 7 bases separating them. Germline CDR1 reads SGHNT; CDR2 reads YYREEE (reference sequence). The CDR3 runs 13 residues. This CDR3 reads CASSSPRTGELFF. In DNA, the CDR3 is TGTGCCAGCAGCTCCCCTCGCACCGGGGAGCTGTTTTTT. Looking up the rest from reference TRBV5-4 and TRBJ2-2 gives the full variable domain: ETGVTQSPTHLIKTRGQQVTLRCSSQSGHNTVSWYQQALGQGPQFIFQYYREEENGRGNFPPRFSGLQFPNYSSELNVNALELDDSALYLCASSSPRTGELFFGEGSRLTVL.

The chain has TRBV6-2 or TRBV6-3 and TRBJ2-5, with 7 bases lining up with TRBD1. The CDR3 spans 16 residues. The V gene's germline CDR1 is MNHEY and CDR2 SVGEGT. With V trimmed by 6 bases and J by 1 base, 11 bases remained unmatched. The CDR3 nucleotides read TGTGCCAGCAGCAGCCATACAGGGGCGGCCCAAGAGACCCAGTACTTC. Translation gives CASSSHTGAAQETQYF.

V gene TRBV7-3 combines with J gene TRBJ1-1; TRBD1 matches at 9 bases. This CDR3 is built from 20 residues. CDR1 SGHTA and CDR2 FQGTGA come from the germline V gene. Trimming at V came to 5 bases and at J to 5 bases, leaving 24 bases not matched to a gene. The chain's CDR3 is CASSPPYSAPLWTGDTEAFF. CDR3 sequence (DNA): TGTGCCAGCAGCCCGCCTTACTCCGCCCCCTTATGGACAGGGGATACTGAAGCTTTCTTT.

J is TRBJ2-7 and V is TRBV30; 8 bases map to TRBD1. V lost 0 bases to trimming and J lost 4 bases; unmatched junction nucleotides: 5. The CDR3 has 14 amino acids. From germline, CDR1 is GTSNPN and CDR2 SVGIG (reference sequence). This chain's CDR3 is CAWSVGTGGYEQYF. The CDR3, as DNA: TGTGCCTGGAGTGTAGGAACAGGGGGATACGAGCAGTACTTC. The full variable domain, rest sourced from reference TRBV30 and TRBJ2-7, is SQTIHQWPATLVQPVGSPLSLECTVEGTSNPNLYWYRQAAGRGLQLLFYSVGIGQISSEVPQNLSASRPQDRQFILSSKKLLLSDSGFYLCAWSVGTGGYEQYFGPGTRLTVT.

The CDR3 is CASSTTRVSAGRRQETQYF. DNA for the CDR3: TGTGCCAGTAGTACCACCCGGGTCTCTGCGGGACGGAGGCAAGAGACCCAGTACTTC. The rearrangement uses TRBV19 and TRBJ2-5, with D possibly being TRBD2 (6 bases). V was trimmed by 4 bases and J by 2 bases, leaving 26 bases between them. The CDR3 covers 19 residues. Germline assignment: CDR1 LNHDA and CDR2 SQIVND (reference sequence).

The CDR3 here is CASSLSLAGGNEQFF. CDR3 sequence (DNA): TGTGCCAGCAGCTTAAGCTTAGCGGGGGGGAATGAGCAGTTCTTC. This rearrangement joins TRBV7-3 to TRBJ2-1, with TRBD2 matching 11 bases. This CDR3 has 15 amino acids. CDR1 and CDR2 (germline): SGHTA, FQGTGA. V gave up 1 base and J gave up 7 bases; unmatched junction bases: 3.

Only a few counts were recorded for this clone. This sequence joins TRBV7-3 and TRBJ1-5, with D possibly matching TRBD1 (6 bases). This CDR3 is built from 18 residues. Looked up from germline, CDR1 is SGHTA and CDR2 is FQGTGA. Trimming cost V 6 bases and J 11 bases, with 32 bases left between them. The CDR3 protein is CASRQNSGSGVPISSQHF. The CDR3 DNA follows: TGTGCCAGCAGACAAAATTCAGGGTCAGGGGTCCCAATCTCGTCCCAGCATTTT.

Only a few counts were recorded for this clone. In DNA, the CDR3 is TGCGCCAGCAGCCAAGGGGGAGGGGCCCTCCACTTT. Translated: CASSQGGGALHF. The chain uses TRBV4-1 and TRBJ1-6; a weak D match, TRBD1 (5 bases). Germline CDR1 and CDR2: MGHRA and YSYEKL. The CDR3 contains 12 residues. The V end lost 1 base, the J end lost 14 bases, and 9 bases lay between the germline ends.

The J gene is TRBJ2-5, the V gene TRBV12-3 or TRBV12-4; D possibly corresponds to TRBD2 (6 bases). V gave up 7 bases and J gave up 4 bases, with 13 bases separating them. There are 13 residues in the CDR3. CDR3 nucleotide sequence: TGTGCCAGCAATCCGAGGAGGGGAGAGACCCAGTACTTC. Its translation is CASNPRRGETQYF.

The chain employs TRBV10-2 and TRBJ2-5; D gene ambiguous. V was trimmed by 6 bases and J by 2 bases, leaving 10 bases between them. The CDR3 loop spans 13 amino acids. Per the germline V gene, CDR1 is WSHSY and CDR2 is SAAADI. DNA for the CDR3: TGCGCCAGCAGGGCCTTGCGGCAAGAGACCCAGTACTTC. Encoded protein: CASRALRQETQYF.

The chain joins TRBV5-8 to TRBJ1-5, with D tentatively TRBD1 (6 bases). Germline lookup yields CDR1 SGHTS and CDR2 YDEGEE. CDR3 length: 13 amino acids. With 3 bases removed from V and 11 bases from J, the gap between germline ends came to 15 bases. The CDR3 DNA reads TGTGCCAGCAGCTCTACAGGGTTCTGGGCCCAGCATTTT. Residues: CASSSTGFWAQHF.

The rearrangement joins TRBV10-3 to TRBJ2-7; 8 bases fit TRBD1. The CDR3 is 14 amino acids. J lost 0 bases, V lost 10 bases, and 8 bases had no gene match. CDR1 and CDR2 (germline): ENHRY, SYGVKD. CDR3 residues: CATDTGQGSYEQYF. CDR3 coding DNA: TGTGCCACAGACACCGGACAGGGCTCCTACGAGCAGTACTTC.

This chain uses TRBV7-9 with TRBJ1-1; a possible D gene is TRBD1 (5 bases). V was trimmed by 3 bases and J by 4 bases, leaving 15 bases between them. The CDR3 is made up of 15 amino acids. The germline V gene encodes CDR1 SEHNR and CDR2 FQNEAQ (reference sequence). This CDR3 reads CASSFNSGPGTEAFF. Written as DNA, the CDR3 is TGTGCCAGCAGCTTTAATTCAGGGCCGGGCACTGAAGCTTTCTTT. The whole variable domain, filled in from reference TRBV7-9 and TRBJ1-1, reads DTGVSQNPRHKITKRGQNVTFRCDPISEHNRLYWYRQTLGQGPEFLTYFQNEAQLEKSRLLSDRFSAERPKGSFSTLEIQRTEQGDSAMYLCASSFNSGPGTEAFFGQGTRLTVV.

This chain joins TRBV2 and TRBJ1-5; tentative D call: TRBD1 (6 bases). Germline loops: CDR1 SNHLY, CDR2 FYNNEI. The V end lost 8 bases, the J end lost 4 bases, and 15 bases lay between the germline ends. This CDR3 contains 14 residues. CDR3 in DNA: TGTGCCAGCGCCCAAGACAGGTTTAATCAGCCCCAGCATTTT. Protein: CASAQDRFNQPQHF.

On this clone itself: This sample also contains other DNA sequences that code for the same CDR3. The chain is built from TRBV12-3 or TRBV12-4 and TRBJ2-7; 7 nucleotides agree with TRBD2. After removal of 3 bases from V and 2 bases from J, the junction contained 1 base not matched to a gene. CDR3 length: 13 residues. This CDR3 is CASSFGGTYEQYF. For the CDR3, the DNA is TGTGCCAGCAGTTTCGGGGGGACCTACGAGCAGTACTTC.

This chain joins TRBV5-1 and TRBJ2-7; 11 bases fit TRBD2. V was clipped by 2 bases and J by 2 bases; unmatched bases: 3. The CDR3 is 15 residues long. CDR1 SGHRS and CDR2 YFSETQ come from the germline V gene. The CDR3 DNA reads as TGCGCCAGCAGCTTACTAGCGGGGGTGACCTACGAGCAGTACTTC. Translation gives CASSLLAGVTYEQYF.

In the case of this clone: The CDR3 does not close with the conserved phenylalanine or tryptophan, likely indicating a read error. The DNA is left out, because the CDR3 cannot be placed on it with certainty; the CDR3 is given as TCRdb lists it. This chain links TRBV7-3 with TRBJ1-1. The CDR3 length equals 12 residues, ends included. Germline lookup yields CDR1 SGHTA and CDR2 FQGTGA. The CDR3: CASSFFMEVNPL.

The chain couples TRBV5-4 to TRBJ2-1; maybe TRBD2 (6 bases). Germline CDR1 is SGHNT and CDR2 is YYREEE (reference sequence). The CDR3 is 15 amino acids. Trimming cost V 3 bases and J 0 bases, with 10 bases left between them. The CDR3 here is CASSSRGSSYNEQFF. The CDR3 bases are TGTGCCAGCAGCTCCCGGGGGAGCTCCTACAATGAGCAGTTCTTC.

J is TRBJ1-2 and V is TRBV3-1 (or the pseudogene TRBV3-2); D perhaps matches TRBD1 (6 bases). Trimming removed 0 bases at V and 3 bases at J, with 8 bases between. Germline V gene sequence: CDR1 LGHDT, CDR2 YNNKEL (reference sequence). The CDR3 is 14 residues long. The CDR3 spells CASSQEGADYGYTF. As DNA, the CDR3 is TGTGCCAGCAGCCAAGAGGGGGCAGACTATGGCTACACCTTC.

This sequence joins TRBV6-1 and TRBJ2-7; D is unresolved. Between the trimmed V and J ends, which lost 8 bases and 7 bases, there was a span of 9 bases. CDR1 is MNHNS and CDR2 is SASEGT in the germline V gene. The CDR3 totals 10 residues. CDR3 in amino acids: CASGTAEQYF. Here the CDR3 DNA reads TGTGCCAGCGGCACAGCTGAGCAGTACTTC.

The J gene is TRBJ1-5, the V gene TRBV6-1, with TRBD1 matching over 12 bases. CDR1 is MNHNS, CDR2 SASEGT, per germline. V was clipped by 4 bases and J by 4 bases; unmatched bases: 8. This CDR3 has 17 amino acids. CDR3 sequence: CASSVGTGGFGNQPQHF. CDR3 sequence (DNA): TGTGCCAGCAGTGTCGGGACAGGGGGCTTTGGTAATCAGCCCCAGCATTTT.

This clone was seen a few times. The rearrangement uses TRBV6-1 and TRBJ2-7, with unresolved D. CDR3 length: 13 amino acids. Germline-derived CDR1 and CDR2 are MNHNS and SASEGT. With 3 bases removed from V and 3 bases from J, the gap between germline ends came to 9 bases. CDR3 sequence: CASSEQVGYEQYF. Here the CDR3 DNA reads TGTGCCAGCAGTGAGCAGGTCGGCTACGAGCAGTACTTC.

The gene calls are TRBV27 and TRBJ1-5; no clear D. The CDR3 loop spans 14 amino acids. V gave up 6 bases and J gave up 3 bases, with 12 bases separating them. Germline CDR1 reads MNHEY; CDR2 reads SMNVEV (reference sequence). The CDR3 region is CASSPHSFNQPQHF. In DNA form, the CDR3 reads TGTGCCAGCAGCCCCCACAGTTTCAATCAGCCCCAGCATTTT.

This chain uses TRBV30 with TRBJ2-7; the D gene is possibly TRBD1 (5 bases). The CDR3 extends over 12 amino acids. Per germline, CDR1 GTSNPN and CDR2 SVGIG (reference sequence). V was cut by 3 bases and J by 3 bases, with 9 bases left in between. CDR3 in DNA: TGTGCCTGGAGCAGGGAAAACTACGAGCAGTACTTC. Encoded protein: CAWSRENYEQYF.

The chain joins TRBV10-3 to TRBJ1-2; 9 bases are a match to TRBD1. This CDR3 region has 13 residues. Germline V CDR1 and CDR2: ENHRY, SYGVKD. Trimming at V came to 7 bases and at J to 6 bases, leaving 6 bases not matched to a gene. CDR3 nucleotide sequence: TGTGCCATCATGCCGACAGGGGGACATGGCTACACCTTC. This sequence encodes CAIMPTGGHGYTF.

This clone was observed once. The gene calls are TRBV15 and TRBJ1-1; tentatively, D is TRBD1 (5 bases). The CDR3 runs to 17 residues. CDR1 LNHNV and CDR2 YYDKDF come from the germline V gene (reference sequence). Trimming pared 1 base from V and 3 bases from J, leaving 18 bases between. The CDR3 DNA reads TGTGCCACCAGCAGAGCACAGGCTCCCGAGCGGGACACTGAAGCTTTCTTT. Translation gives CATSRAQAPERDTEAFF.

The CDR3 DNA follows: TGTGCCATCAGTGGGGTAGGGGTGGGTCGAGAGCAGTACTTC. Amino acids: CAISGVGVGREQYF. The chain carries TRBV10-3 and TRBJ2-7, with D perhaps matching TRBD1 (5 bases). The V gene's germline CDR1 is ENHRY and CDR2 SYGVKD. The ends were cut back, 4 bases at V and 7 bases at J, with 17 bases in the middle. This CDR3 is 14 amino acids long.